What follows are 24 T cell receptor beta chains derived from one specimen sequenced in a study of blood T cells in healthy people across ages. A second PCR of about 7 to 12 cycles used a sample-barcoded 5' primer and a J-beta primer mix. MiXCR, run by TCRdb on the 5' RACE reads, gives a single entry per CDR3 protein. The data contain approximately 1.5 million distinct CDR3 sequences, approximately 32% of them singletons. The sample was blood. The receptors were sampled from a woman aged 30 to 39 in good health.

Note on this clonotype: This sequence may be a read error, since a much larger clone differs from it by one base. The chain employs TRBV20-1 and TRBJ2-5; a possible D gene is TRBD2 (6 bases). Germline-derived CDR1 and CDR2 are DFQATT and SNEGSKA (reference sequence). The CDR3 is 14 amino acids. V lost 8 bases and J 0 bases, leaving 16 bases between the germline ends. The CDR3 region has the DNA TGCAGTTGGAGGGCTAGCAGGTACCAAGAGACCCAGTACTTC. Translated, it gives CSWRASRYQETQYF.

There are a few counts of this clonotype. The J gene is TRBJ1-5, the V gene TRBV2, with D unclear. Germline lookup yields CDR1 SNHLY and CDR2 FYNNEI. Trimming pared 1 base from V and 6 bases from J, leaving 10 bases between. The CDR3 is made up of 14 amino acids. The CDR3 bases are TGTGCCAGCAGTGAAGGCACGGGTGTTCAGCCCCAGCATTTT. Translation: CASSEGTGVQPQHF.

The J gene is TRBJ1-1, the V gene TRBV7-2; D gene uncertain. Germline CDR1 SGHTA, CDR2 FQGNSA. V was pared by 6 bases and J by 4 bases, with 15 bases between. The CDR3 covers 14 residues. The CDR3: CASRQTVEATEAFF. DNA of the CDR3: TGTGCCAGCAGACAAACAGTGGAAGCCACTGAAGCTTTCTTT.

The genes are TRBV5-1 and TRBJ2-3; 7 bases map to TRBD1. CDR3 length equals 16 residues. CDR1 is SGHRS and CDR2 is YFSETQ in the germline V gene. Trimming took 1 base from V and 2 from J; bases not matched to a gene: 7. The CDR3 DNA reads TGCGCCAGCAGCTTGAGGTGGGACAGTATCACAGATACGCAGTATTTT. Translated: CASSLRWDSITDTQYF.

For the CDR3, the DNA is TGCGCCAGCAGCTTGCAACCGGGACAGACCTACGAGCAGTACTTC. This codes for CASSLQPGQTYEQYF. The chain uses TRBV5-1 and TRBJ2-7, with TRBD1 matching 7 bases. The ends lost 1 base at V and 2 bases at J; junction bases unmatched: 6. The CDR3 loop spans 15 amino acids. Per germline, CDR1 SGHRS and CDR2 YFSETQ.

The gene calls are TRBV20-1 and TRBJ2-5, with 13 bases lining up with TRBD2. CDR3 length: 19 amino acids. Per germline, CDR1 DFQATT and CDR2 SNEGSKA (reference sequence). With 0 bases clipped from V and 5 bases from J, the junction kept 15 bases outside the gene matches. This CDR3 reads CSARDLSGLAGVRGETQYF. CDR3 in DNA: TGCAGTGCTAGAGATTTGAGCGGACTAGCGGGGGTTCGAGGGGAGACCCAGTACTTC.

This chain links TRBV6-5 with TRBJ2-5, with 7 positions matching TRBD2. The CDR3 is 13 amino acids. V lost 4 bases to trimming and J lost 5 bases; unmatched junction nucleotides: 4. Germline V gene sequence: CDR1 MNHEY, CDR2 SVGAGI. The CDR3 here is CASSFGGMETQYF. CDR3 nucleotides: TGTGCCAGCAGTTTCGGGGGGATGGAGACCCAGTACTTC.

This chain connects TRBV6-5 to TRBJ2-5; perhaps D is TRBD1 or TRBD2 (5 bases each). The J call may be in error: the DNA end matches TRBJ2-7 better. CDR1 and CDR2 from the germline V gene are MNHEY and SVGAGI. There are 13 residues in the CDR3. Here the CDR3 reads CASRNRDVAEQYF. The DNA of the CDR3 is TGTGCCAGCAGAAATCGGGACGTAGCCGAGCAGTACTTC.

This clonotype was found a few times. CDR3 residues: CASSLVTEWREQYF. CDR3 bases: TGTGCCAGCAGCTTAGTGACCGAATGGAGGGAGCAGTACTTC. This chain links TRBV7-9 with TRBJ2-7; possible D gene TRBD2, 5 bases. CDR1 is SEHNR and CDR2 is FQNEAQ in the germline V gene (reference sequence). The CDR3 covers 14 residues. V lost 1 base and J lost 7, with 14 bases in between.

This clonotype was detected only a few times. This chain uses TRBV7-2 with TRBJ2-5; 13 nucleotides match TRBD2. The germline V gene has CDR1 SGHTA and CDR2 FQGNSA. With 5 bases clipped from V and 5 bases from J, the junction kept 8 bases outside the gene matches. The CDR3 is 16 amino acids. CDR3 amino acids: CASSATGTSGAETQYF. The DNA for the CDR3 is TGTGCCAGCAGCGCAACCGGGACTAGCGGGGCGGAGACCCAGTACTTC.

This clonotype was counted a few times. The gene calls are TRBV5-1 and TRBJ2-7; 9 nucleotides match TRBD2. The CDR3 contains 19 residues. Germline lookup yields CDR1 SGHRS and CDR2 YFSETQ. V shed 0 bases and J 2 bases; nucleotides not matched to a gene: 15. CDR3 loop: CASSLASSGKLATTYEQYF. The CDR3 region has the DNA TGCGCCAGCAGCTTGGCATCTAGCGGGAAGTTGGCCACCACCTACGAGCAGTACTTC.

This clonotype came up a few times. The chain combines TRBV7-9 with TRBJ2-2; tentatively, D is TRBD1 (6 bases). CDR3 length: 15 residues. Trimming took 1 base from V and 1 from J, leaving 7 bases between them. CDR1 SEHNR and CDR2 FQNEAQ come from the germline V gene (reference sequence). The CDR3 spells CASSLVTGNTGELFF. The CDR3 DNA follows: TGTGCCAGCAGCTTAGTGACAGGGAACACCGGGGAGCTGTTTTTT.

The chain links TRBV7-9 to TRBJ1-1; D is unresolved. The V gene lost 0 bases and the J gene lost 4 bases, with 9 bases spanning the gap. CDR3 length: 14 amino acids. CDR1 is SEHNR, CDR2 FQNEAQ, per germline (reference sequence). The CDR3: CASSLAGLITEAFF. CDR3 DNA: TGTGCCAGCAGCTTAGCCGGGCTAATCACTGAAGCTTTCTTT.

This clonotype showed up just a few times. The genes are TRBV5-1 and TRBJ2-7, with D perhaps TRBD1 or TRBD2 (5 bases each). With 2 bases removed from V and 6 bases from J, the gap between germline ends came to 15 bases. Germline assignment: CDR1 SGHRS and CDR2 YFSETQ. This CDR3 is built from 14 residues. DNA for the CDR3: TGCGCCAGCAGCTTTGGGGGAGTGGGGGTCGAGCAGTACTTC. This translates into CASSFGGVGVEQYF.

On this clonotype: Its ends do not fully match the called genes, so a read error is possible. V is TRBV13 and J is TRBJ2-5, with a tentative D call TRBD1 (5 bases). The germline V gene has CDR1 PRHDT and CDR2 FYEKMQ (reference sequence). This CDR3 contains 16 residues. CDR3 amino acids: CASSLPPGRAQEAQYF. The CDR3 coding sequence is TGTGCCAGCAGCTTACCCCCGGGCAGGGCCCAAGAGGCCCAGTACTTC.

The chain combines TRBV4-1 with TRBJ1-2, with TRBD1 matching 7 bases. The germline gives CDR1 MGHRA, CDR2 YSYEKL. The CDR3 is made up of 15 amino acids. V trimming: 6 bases; J trimming: 4 bases; junction bases outside the gene matches: 11. The CDR3 loop is CASRDPLTGSYGYTF. The CDR3 DNA reads as TGCGCCAGCAGGGACCCGTTGACAGGGAGCTATGGCTACACCTTC.

This clonotype occurred many times. The chain joins TRBV20-1 to TRBJ2-7, with TRBD1 matching over 8 bases. The length of the CDR3 is 13 residues. Germline CDR1 is DFQATT and CDR2 is SNEGSKA (reference sequence). The ends lost 4 bases at V and 5 bases at J; junction bases unmatched: 7. The CDR3 DNA is TGCAGTGCTAATGGACAGGGCACCAACGAGCAGTACTTC. Its translation is CSANGQGTNEQYF.

In DNA, the CDR3 is TGTGCCAGCAGTGATGCGACTAGCGGGAGTCTCCCCACCTACGGGCAGTACTTC. Its protein is CASSDATSGSLPTYGQYF. V gene TRBV6-4 combines with J gene TRBJ2-5; TRBD2 agrees at 12 bases. The CDR3 is made up of 18 amino acids. Germline CDR1 is MRHNA and CDR2 is SNTAGT. The trim removed 3 bases at V and 11 bases at J, leaving 19 bases unmatched.

This clonotype has just a few counts. V gene TRBV20-1 combines with J gene TRBJ1-4, with D maybe TRBD1 (6 bases). Between the trimmed V and J ends, which lost 6 bases and 0 bases, there was a span of 14 bases. The CDR3 runs to 15 residues. The germline V gene encodes CDR1 DFQATT and CDR2 SNEGSKA (reference sequence). The DNA of the CDR3 is TGCAGTGCCGGGGGGCTCGGGGCAACTAATGAAAAACTGTTTTTT. It codes for CSAGGLGATNEKLFF.

This rearrangement joins TRBV20-1 to TRBJ1-2; D not resolved. V dropped 3 bases and J dropped 3 bases, with 14 bases sitting between them. Looked up from germline, CDR1 is DFQATT and CDR2 is SNEGSKA (reference sequence). The CDR3 totals 14 residues. The CDR3 region is CSASKWEVDYGYTF. The CDR3 region has the DNA TGCAGTGCTAGTAAATGGGAGGTGGACTATGGCTACACCTTC.

V is TRBV7-9 and J is TRBJ2-5; 7 bases are a match to TRBD1. CDR3 length: 15 amino acids. J lost 5 bases, V lost 5 bases, and 11 bases had no gene match. CDR1 and CDR2 (germline): SEHNR, FQNEAQ (reference sequence). The CDR3, as DNA: TGTGCCAGCAGCACAAAGGGGGCGTTGGGGGAGACCCAGTACTTC. This sequence encodes CASSTKGALGETQYF.

This chain joins TRBV18 and TRBJ1-5; possible D gene TRBD1, 5 bases. The V end lost 0 bases, the J end lost 8 bases, and 8 bases lay between the germline ends. Per the germline V gene, CDR1 is KGHSH and CDR2 is LQKENI. CDR3 size: 13 residues. As DNA, the CDR3 is TGTGCCAGCTCACCACCGGGGGGGGAGCCCCAGCATTTT. Amino acid sequence: CASSPPGGEPQHF. Full variable domain (remainder filled in from reference TRBV18 and TRBJ1-5): NAGVMQNPRHLVRRRGQEARLRCSPMKGHSHVYWYRQLPEEGLKFMVYLQKENIIDESGMPKERFSAEFPKEGPSILRIQQVVRGDSAAYFCASSPPGGEPQHFGDGTRLSIL.

This clonotype was observed a handful of times. The J gene is TRBJ2-1, the V gene TRBV20-1, with 9 bases lining up with TRBD2. Germline CDR1 is DFQATT and CDR2 is SNEGSKA (reference sequence). V shed 6 bases, J shed 9 bases, and the junction held 21 bases outside the gene matches. This CDR3 has 17 amino acids. The chain's CDR3 is CSAVGGGADQIGGEQFF. CDR3 nucleotide sequence: TGCAGTGCCGTAGGCGGGGGGGCGGACCAAATAGGGGGTGAGCAGTTCTTC.

The V call is TRBV2, the J call TRBJ2-3; 7 positions agree with TRBD1. The CDR3 has 17 residues. After removal of 1 base from V and 3 bases from J, the junction contained 10 bases not matched to a gene. The germline V gene has CDR1 SNHLY and CDR2 FYNNEI. The DNA of the CDR3 is TGTGCCAGCAGTGAAGGGCATCAGAGACAGGGAACAGATACGCAGTATTTT. It translates to CASSEGHQRQGTDTQYF. Using reference TRBV2 and TRBJ2-3 for the parts outside the CDR3, the full variable domain is EPEVTQTPSHQVTQMGQEVILRCVPISNHLYFYWYRQILGQKVEFLVSFYNNEISEKSEIFDDQFSVERPDGSNFTLKIRSTKLEDSAMYFCASSEGHQRQGTDTQYFGPGTRLTVL.